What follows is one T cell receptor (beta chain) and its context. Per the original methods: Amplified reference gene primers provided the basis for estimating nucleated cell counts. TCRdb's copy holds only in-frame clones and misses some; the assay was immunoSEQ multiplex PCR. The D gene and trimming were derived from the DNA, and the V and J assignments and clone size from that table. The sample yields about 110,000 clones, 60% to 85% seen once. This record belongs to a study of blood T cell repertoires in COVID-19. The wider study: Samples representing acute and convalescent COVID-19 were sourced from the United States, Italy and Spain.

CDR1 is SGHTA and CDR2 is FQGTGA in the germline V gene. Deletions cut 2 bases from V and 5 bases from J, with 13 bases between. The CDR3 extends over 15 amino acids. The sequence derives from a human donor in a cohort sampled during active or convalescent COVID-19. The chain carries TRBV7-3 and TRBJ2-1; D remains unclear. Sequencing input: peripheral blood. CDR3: CASSLGVEPHNEQFF. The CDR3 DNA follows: TGTGCCAGCAGCTTAGGCGTGGAGCCCCACAATGAGCAGTTCTTC.